The present TCR beta chain was sequenced within a study of T cells after yellow fever vaccination. In its sample, this clonotype was seen a few times. The CDR3 is made up of 17 amino acids. Germline CDR1 is LGHDT and CDR2 is YNNKEL (reference sequence). Trimming cost V 1 base and J 10 bases; bases outside gene matches: 11. MiXCR, applied by TCRdb to the 5' RACE reads, yields one record per CDR3 protein. The sample lists approximately 330,000 distinct CDR3 sequences, around 12% occurring once. The chain carries TRBV3-1 and TRBJ1-6; TRBD1 matches 9 bases. The specimen comprised CD4+ T cells sorted from PBMCs, sampled 15 days after the yellow fever booster vaccination. This receptor was obtained from a man aged 18 to 30 who received the YFV17D yellow fever vaccine. This CDR3 reads CASSQAPQGQGGSPLHF. CDR3 bases: TGTGCCAGCAGCCAAGCCCCACAGGGACAGGGTGGATCACCCCTCCACTTT.